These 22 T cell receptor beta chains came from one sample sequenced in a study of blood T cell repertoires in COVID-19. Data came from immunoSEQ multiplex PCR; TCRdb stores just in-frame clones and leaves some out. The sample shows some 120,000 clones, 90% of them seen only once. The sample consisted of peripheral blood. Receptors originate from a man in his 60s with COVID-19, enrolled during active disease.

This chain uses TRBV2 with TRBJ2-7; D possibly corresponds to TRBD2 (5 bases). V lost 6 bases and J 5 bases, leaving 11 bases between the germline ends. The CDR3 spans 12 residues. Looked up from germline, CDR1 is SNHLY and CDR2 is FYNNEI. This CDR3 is CASRTDSDEQYF. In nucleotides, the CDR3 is TGTGCCAGCAGAACAGATAGCGACGAGCAGTACTTC.

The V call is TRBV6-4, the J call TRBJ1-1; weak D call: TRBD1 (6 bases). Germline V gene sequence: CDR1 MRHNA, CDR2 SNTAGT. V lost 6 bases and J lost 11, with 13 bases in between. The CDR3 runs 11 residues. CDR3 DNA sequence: TGTGCCAGCAGGGACAGTTTCCGGGCTTTCTTT. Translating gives CASRDSFRAFF.

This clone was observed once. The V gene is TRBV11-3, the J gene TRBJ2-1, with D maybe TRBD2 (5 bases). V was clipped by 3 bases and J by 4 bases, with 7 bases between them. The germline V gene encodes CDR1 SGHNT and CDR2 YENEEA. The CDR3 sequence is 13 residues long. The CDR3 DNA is TGTGCCAGCAGCTTCGGGAATTACAATGAGCAGTTCTTC. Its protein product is CASSFGNYNEQFF.

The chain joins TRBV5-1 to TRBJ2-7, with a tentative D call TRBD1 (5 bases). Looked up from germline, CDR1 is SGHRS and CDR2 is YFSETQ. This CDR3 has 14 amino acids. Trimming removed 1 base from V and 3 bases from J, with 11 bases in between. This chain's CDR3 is CASSLLDTLYEQYF. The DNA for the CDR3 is TGCGCCAGCAGCTTGCTGGACACTCTCTACGAGCAGTACTTC.

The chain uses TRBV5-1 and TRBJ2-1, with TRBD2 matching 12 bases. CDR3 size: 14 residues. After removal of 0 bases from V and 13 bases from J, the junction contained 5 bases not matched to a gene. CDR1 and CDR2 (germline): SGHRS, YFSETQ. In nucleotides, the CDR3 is TGCGCCAGCAGCTTGGGGTTACTAGCGGGAGGTCAGTTCTTC. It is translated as CASSLGLLAGGQFF.

CDR3 protein: CASSRQYNTGELFF. CDR3 DNA sequence: TGTGCCAGCAGCCGACAGTATAACACCGGGGAGCTGTTTTTT. V gene TRBV4-2 combines with J gene TRBJ2-2; possible D gene TRBD1, 5 bases. This CDR3 contains 14 residues. Germline assignment: CDR1 LGHNA and CDR2 YNFKEQ. The V gene lost 4 bases and the J gene lost 2 bases, with 8 bases spanning the gap.

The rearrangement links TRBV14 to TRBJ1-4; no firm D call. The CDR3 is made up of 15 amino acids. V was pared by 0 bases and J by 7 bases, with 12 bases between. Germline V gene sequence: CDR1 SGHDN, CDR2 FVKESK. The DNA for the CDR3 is TGTGCCAGCAGCCAAGATGGGCTCGAGGGTGAAAAACTGTTTTTT. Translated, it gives CASSQDGLEGEKLFF. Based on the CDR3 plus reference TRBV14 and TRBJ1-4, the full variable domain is EAGVTQFPSHSVIEKGQTVTLRCDPISGHDNLYWYRRVMGKEIKFLLHFVKESKQDESGMPNNRFLAERTGGTYSTLKVQPAELEDSGVYFCASSQDGLEGEKLFFGSGTQLSVL.

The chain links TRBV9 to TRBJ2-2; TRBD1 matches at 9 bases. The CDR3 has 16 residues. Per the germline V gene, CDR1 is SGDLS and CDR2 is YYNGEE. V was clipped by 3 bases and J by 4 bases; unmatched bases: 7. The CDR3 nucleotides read TGTGCCAGCAGCGCGGGACAGGGAAGGGTCACCGGGGAGCTGTTTTTT. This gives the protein CASSAGQGRVTGELFF. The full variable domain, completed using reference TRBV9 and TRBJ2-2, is DSGVTQTPKHLITATGQRVTLRCSPRSGDLSVYWYQQSLDQGLQFLIQYYNGEERAKGNILERFSAQQFPDLHSELNLSSLELGDSALYFCASSAGQGRVTGELFFGEGSRLTVL.

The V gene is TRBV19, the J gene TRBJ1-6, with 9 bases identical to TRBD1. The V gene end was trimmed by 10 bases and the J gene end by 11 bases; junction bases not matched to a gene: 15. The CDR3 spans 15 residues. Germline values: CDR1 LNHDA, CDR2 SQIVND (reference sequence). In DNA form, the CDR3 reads TGTGCCACCTCTTTCCGGGACAGGGAATTAGCACCCCTCCACTTT. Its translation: CATSFRDRELAPLHF. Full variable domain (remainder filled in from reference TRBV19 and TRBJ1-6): DGGITQSPKYLFRKEGQNVTLSCEQNLNHDAMYWYRQDPGQGLRLIYYSQIVNDFQKGDIAEGYSVSREKKESFPLTVTSAQKNPTAFYLCATSFRDRELAPLHFGNGTRLTVT.

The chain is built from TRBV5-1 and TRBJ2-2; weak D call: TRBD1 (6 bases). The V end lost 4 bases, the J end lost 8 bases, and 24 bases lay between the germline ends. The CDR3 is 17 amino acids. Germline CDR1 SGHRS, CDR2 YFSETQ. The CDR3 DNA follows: TGCGCCAGCAGCGCCCAATACAGGGTTCCCATGTTAGGGGAGCTGTTTTTT. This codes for CASSAQYRVPMLGELFF. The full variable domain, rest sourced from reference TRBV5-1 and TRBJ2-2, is KAGVTQTPRYLIKTRGQQVTLSCSPISGHRSVSWYQQTPGQGLQFLFEYFSETQRNKGNFPGRFSGRQFSNSRSEMNVSTLELGDSALYLCASSAQYRVPMLGELFFGEGSRLTVL.

This chain's CDR3 is CAWSPRGLAYEQYF. The CDR3 nucleotides read TGTGCCTGGAGCCCGAGGGGACTTGCCTACGAGCAGTACTTC. This sequence joins TRBV30 and TRBJ2-7, with D maybe TRBD2 (6 bases). Germline assignment: CDR1 GTSNPN and CDR2 SVGIG (reference sequence). Trimming took 3 bases from V and 2 from J, leaving 14 bases between them. This CDR3 is built from 14 residues.

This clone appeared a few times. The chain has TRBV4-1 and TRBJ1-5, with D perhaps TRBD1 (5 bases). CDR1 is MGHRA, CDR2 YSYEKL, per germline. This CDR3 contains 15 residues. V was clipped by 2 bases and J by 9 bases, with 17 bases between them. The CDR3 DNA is TGCGCCAGCAGCCAAAATAGCGGACACCCAAGGCCCCAGCATTTT. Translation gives CASSQNSGHPRPQHF.

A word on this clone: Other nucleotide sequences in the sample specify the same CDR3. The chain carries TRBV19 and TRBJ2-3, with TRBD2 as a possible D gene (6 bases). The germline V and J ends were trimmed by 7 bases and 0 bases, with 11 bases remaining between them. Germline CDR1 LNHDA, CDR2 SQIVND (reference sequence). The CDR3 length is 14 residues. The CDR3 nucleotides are TGTGCCAGTAAAGGGCTAGCGAGCACAGATACGCAGTATTTT. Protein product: CASKGLASTDTQYF.

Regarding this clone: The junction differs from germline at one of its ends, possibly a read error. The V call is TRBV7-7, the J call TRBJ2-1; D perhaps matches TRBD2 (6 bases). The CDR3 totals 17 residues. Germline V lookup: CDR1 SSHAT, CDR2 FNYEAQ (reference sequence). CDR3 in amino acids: CASSPGLSGSGYNEQFF. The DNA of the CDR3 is TGTGCTAGCAGCCCGGGACTTAGCGGATCAGGCTACAATGAGCAGTTCTTC.

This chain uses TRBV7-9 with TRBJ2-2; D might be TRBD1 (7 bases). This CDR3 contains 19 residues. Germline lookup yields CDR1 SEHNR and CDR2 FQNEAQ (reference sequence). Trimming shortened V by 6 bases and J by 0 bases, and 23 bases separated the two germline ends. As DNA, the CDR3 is TGTGCCAGCAGTCCCATCGGGGGACAGACTGTTACGAACACCGGGGAGCTGTTTTTT. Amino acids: CASSPIGGQTVTNTGELFF.

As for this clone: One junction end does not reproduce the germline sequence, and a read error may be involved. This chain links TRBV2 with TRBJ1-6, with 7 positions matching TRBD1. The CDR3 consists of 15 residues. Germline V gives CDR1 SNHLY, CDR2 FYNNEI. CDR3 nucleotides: TGTGCCAGCAGTGGCATCCGGGACAGTTATTCACCCCTCGGATTT. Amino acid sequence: CASSGIRDSYSPLGF.

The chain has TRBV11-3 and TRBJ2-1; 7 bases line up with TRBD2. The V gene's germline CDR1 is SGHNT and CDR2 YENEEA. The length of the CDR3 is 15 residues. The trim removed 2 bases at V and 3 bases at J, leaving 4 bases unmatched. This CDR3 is CASSLRGLDYNEQFF. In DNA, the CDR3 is TGTGCCAGCAGCTTACGCGGACTAGACTACAATGAGCAGTTCTTC. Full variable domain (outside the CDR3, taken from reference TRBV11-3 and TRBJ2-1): EAGVVQSPRYKIIEKKQPVAFWCNPISGHNTLYWYLQNLGQGPELLIRYENEEAVDDSQLPKDRFSAERLKGVDSTLKIQPAELGDSAVYLCASSLRGLDYNEQFFGPGTRLTVL.

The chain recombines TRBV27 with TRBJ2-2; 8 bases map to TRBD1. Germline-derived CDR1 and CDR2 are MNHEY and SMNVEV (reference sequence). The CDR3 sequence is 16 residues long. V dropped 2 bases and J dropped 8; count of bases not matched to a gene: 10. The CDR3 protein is CASSLRAGGAAGELFF. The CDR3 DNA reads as TGTGCCAGCAGTTTAAGGGCAGGGGGCGCAGCAGGGGAGCTGTTTTTT.

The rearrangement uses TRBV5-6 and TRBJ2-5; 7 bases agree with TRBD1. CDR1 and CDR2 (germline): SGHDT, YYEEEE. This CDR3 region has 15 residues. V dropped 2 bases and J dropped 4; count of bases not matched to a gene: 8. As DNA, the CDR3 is TGTGCCAGCAGCTTTACAGGGGAAGCCGGAGAGACCCAGTACTTC. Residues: CASSFTGEAGETQYF.

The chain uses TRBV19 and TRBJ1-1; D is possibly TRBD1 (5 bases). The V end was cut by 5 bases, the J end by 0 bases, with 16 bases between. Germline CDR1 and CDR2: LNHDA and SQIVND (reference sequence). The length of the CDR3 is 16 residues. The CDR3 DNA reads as TGTGCCAGTAGTCCTACCTACCCGGGGGTGAACACTGAAGCTTTCTTT. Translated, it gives CASSPTYPGVNTEAFF.

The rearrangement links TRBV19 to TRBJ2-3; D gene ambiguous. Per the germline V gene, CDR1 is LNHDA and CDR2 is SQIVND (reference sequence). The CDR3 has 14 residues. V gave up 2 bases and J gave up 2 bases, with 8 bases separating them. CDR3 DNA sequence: TGTGCCAGTAGTATAAGCGTGAACACAGATACGCAGTATTTT. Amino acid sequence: CASSISVNTDTQYF. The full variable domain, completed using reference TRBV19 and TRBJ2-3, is DGGITQSPKYLFRKEGQNVTLSCEQNLNHDAMYWYRQDPGQGLRLIYYSQIVNDFQKGDIAEGYSVSREKKESFPLTVTSAQKNPTAFYLCASSISVNTDTQYFGPGTRLTVL.

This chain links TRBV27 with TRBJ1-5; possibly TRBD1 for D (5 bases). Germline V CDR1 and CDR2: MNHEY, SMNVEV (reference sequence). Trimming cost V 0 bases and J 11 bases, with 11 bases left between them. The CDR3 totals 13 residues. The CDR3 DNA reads TGTGCCAGCAGTTTATCACAACAGGAGTCCCAGCATTTT. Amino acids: CASSLSQQESQHF.